The present TCR beta chain was sequenced within a study of shared clonotypes between healthy human individuals. Whole-study findings and limits: In contrast to clonotypes shared by all four donors, non-shared clonotypes had lower generation probabilities.

Each subset's genomic DNA was split evenly across several immunoSEQ plates. For sorted subsets, about 0.2 ug DNA per replicate equaled about 27,000 T cell genomes. Repertoires were generated with immunoSEQ multiplex PCR, while TCRdb's copy carries only in-frame clones and drops some. The sample lists 170,000 or so clones, approximately 70% occurring once. Details on this clone: Its antigen is as yet unknown.

Germline V gene lookup returns CDR1 SGDLS and CDR2 YYNGEE. V gave up 5 bases and J gave up 2 bases, with 10 bases separating them. This CDR3 is built from 13 residues. The source is a man aged 25-45 years in good health. Sequenced material: memory CD4+ T cells sorted from blood. The subset: CD45RA-negative fraction. J is TRBJ2-5 and V is TRBV9; D remains ambiguous. The chain's CDR3 is CASSFDVQETQYF. CDR3 DNA sequence: TGTGCCAGCAGTTTTGACGTGCAAGAGACCCAGTACTTC.